The 18 T cell receptor beta chains below come from one sample, sequenced in a study of spatial heterogeneity in lung cancer. Their antigen targets remain unknown. Noted time point: sample taken at primary tumor resection. General observations from the study: Expanded alpha and beta TCR counts within tumors tracked tumor mutation counts.

TCRdb re-derived calls from the 5' RACE reads in MiXCR, one entry per CDR3 protein. The table shows around 100,000 distinct CDR3 sequences, with 4.4% occurring only once. The source was lung tumor tissue, collected at surgery. These receptors were obtained from a male donor with early-stage non-small cell lung cancer.

This clonotype has a count of ten or more. This sequence joins TRBV6-2 or TRBV6-3 and TRBJ2-7, with 8 bases aligning to TRBD2. CDR3 length: 15 residues. CDR1 is MNHEY, CDR2 SVGEGT, per germline. Losses at the gene ends were 5 bases for V and 0 bases for J; bases not matched to a gene: 6. The CDR3 DNA reads TGTGCCAGCAGTAAGGGACTAGTGCTCTCCTACGAGCAGTACTTC. Its translation: CASSKGLVLSYEQYF.

Many counts were recorded for this clonotype. CDR3 coding DNA: TGTGCCAGCAGTTACCAACCGGGCCCCGCTACCGAGCAGTACTTC. Its protein is CASSYQPGPATEQYF. The chain is built from TRBV6-5 and TRBJ2-7; D not certain. The CDR3 spans 15 residues. V lost 2 bases, J lost 6 bases, and 17 bases lay in between. Germline values: CDR1 MNHEY, CDR2 SVGAGI.

The chain uses TRBV10-1 and TRBJ2-5; D call uncertain. V lost 4 bases, J lost 2 bases, and 8 bases lay in between. CDR1 is WNHNN, CDR2 SYGVQD, per germline (reference sequence). The CDR3 consists of 13 residues. CDR3 amino acids: CASSAEGQETQYF. In DNA, the CDR3 is TGCGCCAGCAGTGCTGAAGGTCAAGAGACCCAGTACTTC.

This clonotype was seen ten or more times. The genes are TRBV5-1 and TRBJ2-3; D unclear. Between the trimmed V and J ends, which lost 3 bases and 0 bases, there was a span of 8 bases. Germline V gene sequence: CDR1 SGHRS, CDR2 YFSETQ. This CDR3 is built from 14 residues. CDR3 amino acids: CASSYTSSTDTQYF. The CDR3 DNA sequence: TGCGCCAGCAGCTACACCTCCAGCACAGATACGCAGTATTTT.

This clonotype was seen a handful of times. CDR3 sequence reads: CASSQPGSEEKLFF. The DNA for the CDR3 is TGTGCCAGCAGCCAACCGGGCTCCGAGGAAAAACTGTTTTTT. The chain couples TRBV3-1 to TRBJ1-4; D gene ambiguous. Germline V gene sequence: CDR1 LGHDT, CDR2 YNNKEL (reference sequence). This CDR3 has 14 amino acids. Trimming took off 2 bases at V and 8 bases at J, with 12 bases between the two ends.

In this sample, this clonotype turned up many times. The rearrangement links TRBV11-3 to TRBJ2-2; the D gene is possibly TRBD1 (5 bases). This CDR3 contains 13 residues. Trimming shortened V by 5 bases and J by 3 bases, and 7 bases separated the two germline ends. Per the germline V gene, CDR1 is SGHNT and CDR2 is YENEEA. In nucleotides, the CDR3 is TGTGCCAGCAGCCTCAGGGACACCGGGGAGCTGTTTTTT. Protein: CASSLRDTGELFF.

This clonotype was seen ten or more times. The rearrangement uses TRBV20-1 and TRBJ1-1, with D uncertain. Germline lookup yields CDR1 DFQATT and CDR2 SNEGSKA (reference sequence). The CDR3 is made up of 14 amino acids. Between the trimmed V and J ends, which lost 5 bases and 3 bases, there was a span of 16 bases. In DNA form, the CDR3 reads TGCAGTGCTGGCCAGGCCTCAAAGGACACTGAAGCTTTCTTT. Its translation is CSAGQASKDTEAFF.

At least ten counts were recorded for this clonotype. The chain uses TRBV12-3 or TRBV12-4 and TRBJ1-2; TRBD1 aligns across 8 bases. The length of the CDR3 is 15 residues. Trimming at V came to 1 base and at J to 2 bases, leaving 3 bases not matched to a gene. In DNA, the CDR3 is TGTGCCAGCAGTTTAGGGACAGGGAGGAACTATGGCTACACCTTC. Translated, it gives CASSLGTGRNYGYTF.

The V and J genes are TRBV2 and TRBJ1-6; D is ambiguous. The CDR3 extends over 15 amino acids. Germline V gives CDR1 SNHLY, CDR2 FYNNEI. The V end was cut by 7 bases, the J end by 10 bases, with 20 bases between. DNA of the CDR3: TGTGCCAGCAACCCCGGGCGCACCAACGGGTCACCCCTCCACTTT. Its translation is CASNPGRTNGSPLHF. Using reference TRBV2 and TRBJ1-6 for the parts outside the CDR3, the full variable domain is EPEVTQTPSHQVTQMGQEVILRCVPISNHLYFYWYRQILGQKVEFLVSFYNNEISEKSEIFDDQFSVERPDGSNFTLKIRSTKLEDSAMYFCASNPGRTNGSPLHFGNGTRLTVT.

This clonotype showed up many times. This chain joins TRBV7-9 and TRBJ1-3; possibly TRBD1 for D (6 bases). This CDR3 has 16 amino acids. From germline, CDR1 is SEHNR and CDR2 FQNEAQ (reference sequence). V lost 8 bases and J 4 bases, leaving 21 bases between the germline ends. CDR3: CASDPERGAIGNTIYF. The CDR3, as DNA: TGTGCCAGCGACCCAGAACGGGGGGCGATCGGAAACACCATATATTTT.

This clonotype was seen a few times. The chain employs TRBV5-1 and TRBJ1-1; D possibly corresponds to TRBD1 (5 bases). V lost 2 bases and J lost 6, with 17 bases in between. Germline CDR1 and CDR2: SGHRS and YFSETQ. CDR3 length equals 15 residues. The CDR3 coding sequence is TGCGCCAGCAGCTTAAGGGTCGGTGAGGGGTCTGAAGCTTTCTTT. As protein: CASSLRVGEGSEAFF.

This clonotype has ten or more counts. V is TRBV6-5 and J is TRBJ2-7; TRBD2 might be the D (5 bases). The CDR3 length is 15 residues. V shed 3 bases and J shed 4 bases, with 16 bases lying between them. Per the germline V gene, CDR1 is MNHEY and CDR2 is SVGAGI. The CDR3 coding sequence is TGTGCCAGCAGTTATTCCCTGCTCCCGGGGTACGAGCAGTACTTC. Its protein is CASSYSLLPGYEQYF.

The chain employs TRBV24-1 and TRBJ2-5, with TRBD2 as a possible D gene (7 bases). This CDR3 is built from 17 residues. The V end was cut by 5 bases, the J end by 3 bases, with 21 bases between. CDR1 KGHDR and CDR2 SFDVKD come from the germline V gene. The chain's CDR3 is CATSGSTRGAREETQYF. The CDR3 bases are TGTGCCACCAGTGGATCCACCCGGGGGGCCAGAGAAGAGACCCAGTACTTC.

This clonotype was seen at least ten times. The chain links TRBV4-1 to TRBJ1-1; D is uncertain. The CDR3 sequence is 15 residues long. Looked up from germline, CDR1 is MGHRA and CDR2 is YSYEKL. The V end lost 8 bases, the J end lost 5 bases, and 21 bases lay between the germline ends. CDR3 DNA: TGCGCCAGCCTGACGGAGGTGGGTTTGGGGACTGAAGCTTTCTTT. Amino acid sequence: CASLTEVGLGTEAFF.

This clonotype was recorded at least ten times. This chain joins TRBV7-9 and TRBJ2-1, with TRBD2 matching over 12 bases. Trimming cost V 5 bases and J 10 bases; bases outside gene matches: 9. Germline V gene lookup returns CDR1 SEHNR and CDR2 FQNEAQ (reference sequence). The CDR3 runs 15 residues. The CDR3 spells CASSLDGLAGLEQFF. The CDR3 region has the DNA TGTGCCAGCAGCCTCGATGGACTAGCGGGACTGGAGCAGTTCTTC. The entire variable domain, with the rest obtained from reference TRBV7-9 and TRBJ2-1, is as follows: DTGVSQNPRHKITKRGQNVTFRCDPISEHNRLYWYRQTLGQGPEFLTYFQNEAQLEKSRLLSDRFSAERPKGSFSTLEIQRTEQGDSAMYLCASSLDGLAGLEQFFGPGTRLTVL.

By sample share, this clonotype is medium-sized. This chain connects TRBV4-1 to TRBJ1-5; D unclear. Germline CDR1 is MGHRA and CDR2 is YSYEKL. The V end lost 0 bases, the J end lost 3 bases, and 9 bases lay between the germline ends. There are 15 residues in the CDR3. This chain's CDR3 is CASSQEGRNNQPQHF. The CDR3 bases are TGCGCCAGCAGCCAAGAGGGAAGGAACAATCAGCCCCAGCATTTT.

In its sample, this clonotype was seen many times. The chain recombines TRBV20-1 with TRBJ2-3; D is uncertain. The length of the CDR3 is 18 residues. Germline V gives CDR1 DFQATT, CDR2 SNEGSKA (reference sequence). The V end was cut by 2 bases, the J end by 0 bases, with 21 bases between. For the CDR3, the DNA is TGCAGTGCTAGACCTTTGCCAGGACCCTGGGCTAGCACAGATACGCAGTATTTT. Protein sequence: CSARPLPGPWASTDTQYF.

Points on this clonotype: This sequence may be a read error, since a much larger clone differs from it by one base. The CDR3 does not close with the conserved phenylalanine or tryptophan, likely indicating a read error. The chain recombines TRBV5-6 with TRBJ1-1; D ambiguous. The CDR3 covers 15 residues. Germline CDR1 is SGHDT and CDR2 is YYEEEE. Trimming removed 2 bases at V and 0 bases at J, with 11 bases between. The CDR3 protein is CASSFWVGLNTEAFL. In nucleotides, the CDR3 is TGTGCCAGCAGCTTTTGGGTAGGTTTGAACACTGAAGCTTTCTTA.